This T cell receptor (beta chain) is from a study of radiotherapy plus CTLA-4 blockade in lung cancer. Study-wide background: There were objective responses in around 18% of patients, and about 31% had disease control. Study-level findings and limits: Researchers report tumor-derived TCR clones expanding in blood after radiotherapy plus ipilimumab. The best predictor of response was reported to be early blood T cell clone dynamics, with interferon-beta.

Using immunoSEQ multiplex PCR, the repertoire was profiled, and TCRdb retains in-frame clones only, with some absent. Here the sample spans roughly 48,000 clones, 82% being singletons. With respect to this clone: The antigen remains undetermined.

The germline CDR1 and CDR2 sequences are LNHDA and SQIVND (reference sequence). CDR3 size: 14 residues. With V trimmed by 8 bases and J by 4 bases, 10 bases remained unmatched. Patients with chemo-refractory metastatic non-small-cell lung cancer received focal radiation plus CTLA-4 blockade with ipilimumab. The input for sequencing was peripheral blood, taken from a patient treated with radiotherapy plus ipilimumab. The chain recombines TRBV19 with TRBJ1-1, with 7 bases lining up with TRBD1. This clonotype was sampled from a human donor with non-small cell lung cancer who had stable disease on radiotherapy plus ipilimumab. As DNA, the CDR3 is TGTGCCAGTTTGACGGAGGCAGGGGGCACTGAAGCTTTCTTT. This translates into CASLTEAGGTEAFF.